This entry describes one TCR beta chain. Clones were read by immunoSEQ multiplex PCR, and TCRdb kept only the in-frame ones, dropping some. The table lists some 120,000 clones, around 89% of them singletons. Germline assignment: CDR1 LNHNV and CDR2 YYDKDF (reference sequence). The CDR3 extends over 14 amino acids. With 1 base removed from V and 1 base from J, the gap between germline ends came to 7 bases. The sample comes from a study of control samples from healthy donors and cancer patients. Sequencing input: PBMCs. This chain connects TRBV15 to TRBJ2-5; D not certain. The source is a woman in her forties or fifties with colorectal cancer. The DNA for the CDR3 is TGTGCCACCAGCAGAGCGAGCCGCCAAGAGACCCAGTACTTC. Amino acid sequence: CATSRASRQETQYF.